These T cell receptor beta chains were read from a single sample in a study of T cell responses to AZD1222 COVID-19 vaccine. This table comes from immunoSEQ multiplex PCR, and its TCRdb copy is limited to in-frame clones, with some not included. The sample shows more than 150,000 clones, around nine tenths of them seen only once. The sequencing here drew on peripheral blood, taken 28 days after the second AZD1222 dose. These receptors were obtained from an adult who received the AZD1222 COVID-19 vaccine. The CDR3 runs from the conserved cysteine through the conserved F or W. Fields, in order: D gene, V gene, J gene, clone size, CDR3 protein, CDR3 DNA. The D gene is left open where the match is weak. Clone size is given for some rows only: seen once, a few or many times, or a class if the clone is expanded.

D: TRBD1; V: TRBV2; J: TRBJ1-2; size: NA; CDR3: CASSAGTGELGGYTF; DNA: TGTGCCAGCAGTGCCGGGACAGGGGAATTGGGAGGCTACACCTTC
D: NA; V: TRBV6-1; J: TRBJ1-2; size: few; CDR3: CASSEGRVYGYTF; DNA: TGTGCCAGCAGTGAGGGACGGGTCTATGGCTACACCTTC
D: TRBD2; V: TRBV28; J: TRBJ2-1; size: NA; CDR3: CASSLARGGSRNEQFF; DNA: TGTGCCAGCAGCTTAGCCCGTGGCGGGAGCCGTAATGAGCAGTTCTTC
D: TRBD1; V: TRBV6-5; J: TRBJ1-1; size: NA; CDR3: CASSYDRGLGTEAFF; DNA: TGTGCCAGCAGTTACGACAGGGGACTAGGGACTGAAGCTTTCTTT
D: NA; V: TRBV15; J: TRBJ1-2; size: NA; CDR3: CATAPAGITNYGYTF; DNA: TGTGCCACCGCTCCTGCGGGGATAACTAACTATGGCTACACCTTC
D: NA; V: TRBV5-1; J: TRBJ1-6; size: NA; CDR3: CASSPGSSYNSPLHF; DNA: TGCGCCAGCAGCCCAGGGAGCTCCTATAATTCACCCCTCCACTTT
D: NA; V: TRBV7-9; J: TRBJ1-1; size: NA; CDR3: CASSQALGGNTEAFF; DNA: TGTGCCAGCAGCCAAGCCCTGGGGGGGAACACTGAAGCTTTCTTT
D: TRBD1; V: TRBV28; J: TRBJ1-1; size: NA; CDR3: CASMDRRYTEAFF; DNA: TGTGCCAGCATGGACAGGAGATACACTGAAGCTTTCTTT
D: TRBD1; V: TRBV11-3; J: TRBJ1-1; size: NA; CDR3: CASSSQGDTEAFF; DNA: TGTGCCAGCAGCTCTCAGGGGGACACTGAAGCTTTCTTT
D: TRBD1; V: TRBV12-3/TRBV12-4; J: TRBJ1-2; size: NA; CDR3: CASSRTGNYGYTF; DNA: TGTGCCAGCAGTCGGACAGGGAACTATGGCTACACCTTC
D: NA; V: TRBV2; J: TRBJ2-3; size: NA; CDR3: CASSDGRAQDTQYF; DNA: TGTGCCAGCAGTGACGGAAGGGCCCAGGATACGCAGTATTTT
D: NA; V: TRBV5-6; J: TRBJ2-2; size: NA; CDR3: CASSFVWGHPTGELFF; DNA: TGTGCCAGCAGTTTTGTATGGGGCCATCCCACCGGGGAGCTGTTTTTT
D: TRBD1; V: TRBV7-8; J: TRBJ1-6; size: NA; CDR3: CASSILTGQESPLHF; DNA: TGTGCCAGCAGCATACTGACAGGGCAGGAGTCACCCCTCCACTTT
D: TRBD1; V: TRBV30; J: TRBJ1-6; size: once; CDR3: CAWSHGQGNSPLHF; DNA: TGTGCCTGGAGTCACGGACAGGGAAATTCACCCCTCCACTTT
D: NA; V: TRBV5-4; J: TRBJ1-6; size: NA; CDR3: CASSLARDSYNSPLHF; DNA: TGTGCCAGCAGCTTGGCGCGGGACTCCTATAATTCACCCCTCCACTTT
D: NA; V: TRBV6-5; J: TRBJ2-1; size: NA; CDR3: CASSYSPNNEQFF; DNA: TGTGCCAGCAGTTACTCGCCGAACAATGAGCAGTTCTTC
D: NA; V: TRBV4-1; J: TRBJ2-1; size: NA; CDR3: CASSPRVSRVLGGNEQFF; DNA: TGCGCCAGCAGCCCCAGAGTAAGCCGGGTCCTGGGGGGCAATGAGCAGTTCTTC
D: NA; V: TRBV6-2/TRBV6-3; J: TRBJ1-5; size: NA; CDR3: CASSYSGGQQPQHF; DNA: TGTGCCAGCAGTTACTCGGGCGGACAGCAGCCCCAGCATTTT
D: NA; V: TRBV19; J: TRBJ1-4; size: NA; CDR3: CASSMLASGDEKLFF; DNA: TGTGCCAGTAGTATGTTGGCCTCGGGGGATGAAAAACTGTTTTTT
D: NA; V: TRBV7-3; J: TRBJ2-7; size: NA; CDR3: CASSLVHGAGYEQYF; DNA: TGTGCCAGCAGCTTAGTTCATGGCGCGGGATACGAGCAGTACTTC
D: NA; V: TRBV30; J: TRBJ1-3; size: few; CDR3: CAWSIFSGNTIYF; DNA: TGTGCCTGGAGTATATTCTCTGGAAACACCATATATTTT
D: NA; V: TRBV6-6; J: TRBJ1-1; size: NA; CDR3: CASSYRGWGTEAFF; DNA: TGTGCCAGCAGTTACCGGGGATGGGGCACTGAAGCTTTCTTT
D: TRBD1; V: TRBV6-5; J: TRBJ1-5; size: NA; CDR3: CASSSGQGYSNQPQHF; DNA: TGTGCCAGCAGTTCGGGACAGGGCTATAGCAATCAGCCCCAGCATTTT
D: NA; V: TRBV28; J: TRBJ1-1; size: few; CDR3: CASSLGREAFF; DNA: TGTGCCAGCAGTTTAGGCAGGGAAGCTTTCTTT
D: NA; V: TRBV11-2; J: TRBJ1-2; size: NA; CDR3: CASSPRTVGGGYGYTF; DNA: TGTGCCAGCAGCCCGAGGACAGTTGGGGGGGGCTATGGCTACACCTTC
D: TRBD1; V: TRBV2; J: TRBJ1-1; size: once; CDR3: CASSEQGAVNTEAFF; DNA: TGTGCCAGCAGTGAGCAGGGGGCGGTGAACACTGAAGCTTTCTTT
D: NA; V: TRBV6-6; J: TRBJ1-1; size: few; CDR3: CASSYSRTSDTEAFF; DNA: TGTGCCAGCAGTTACTCGAGGACATCGGACACTGAAGCTTTCTTT
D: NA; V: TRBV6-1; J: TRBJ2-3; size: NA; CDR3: CASSLITDTQYF; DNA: TGTGCCAGCAGCCTCATAACAGATACGCAGTATTTT
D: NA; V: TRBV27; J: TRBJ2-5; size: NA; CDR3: CASSFMETQYF; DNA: TGTGCCAGCAGTTTTATGGAGACCCAGTACTTC
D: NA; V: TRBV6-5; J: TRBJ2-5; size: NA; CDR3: CASSSDIQETQYF; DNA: TGTGCCAGCAGTTCGGACATTCAAGAGACCCAGTACTTC
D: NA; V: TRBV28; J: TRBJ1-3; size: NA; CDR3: CASSPLYFSGNTIYF; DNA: TGTGCCAGCAGCCCCCTCTACTTCTCTGGAAACACCATATATTTT
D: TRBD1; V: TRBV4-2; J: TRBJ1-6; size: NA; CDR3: CASWTGQPNSPLHF; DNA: TGTGCCAGCTGGACAGGTCAGCCTAATTCACCCCTCCACTTT
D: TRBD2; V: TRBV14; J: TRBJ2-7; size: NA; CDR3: CASSQDAGGRYEQYF; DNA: TGTGCCAGCAGCCAAGATGCGGGGGGGCGATACGAGCAGTACTTC
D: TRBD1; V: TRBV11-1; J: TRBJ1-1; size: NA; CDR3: CASSRTGRRTTEAFF; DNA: TGTGCCAGCAGCCGGACAGGGCGAAGGACCACTGAAGCTTTCTTT
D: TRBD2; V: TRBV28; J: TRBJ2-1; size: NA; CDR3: CASKLAGIYNEQFF; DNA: TGTGCCAGCAAACTAGCGGGAATCTACAATGAGCAGTTCTTC
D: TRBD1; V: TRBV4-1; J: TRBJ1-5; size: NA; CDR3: CASSQEDRTGGLAGNQPQHF; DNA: TGCGCCAGCAGCCAAGAAGATCGGACAGGGGGCTTGGCTGGCAATCAGCCCCAGCATTTT
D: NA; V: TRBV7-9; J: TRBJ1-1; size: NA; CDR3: CASSGRARTAMSTEAFF; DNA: TGTGCCAGCAGCGGACGAGCTCGGACAGCTATGAGCACTGAAGCTTTCTTT
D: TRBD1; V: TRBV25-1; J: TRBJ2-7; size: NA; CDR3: CASGQGFEQYF; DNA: TGTGCCAGCGGACAGGGGTTCGAGCAGTACTTC
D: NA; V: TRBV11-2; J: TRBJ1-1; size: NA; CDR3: CASSLSGLGAFF; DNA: TGTGCCAGCAGCTTATCTGGACTAGGAGCTTTCTTT
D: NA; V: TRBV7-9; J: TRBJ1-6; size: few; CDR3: CASSLGQGSSPLHF; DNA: TGTGCCAGCAGCTTAGGCCAGGGTTCTTCACCCCTCCACTTT
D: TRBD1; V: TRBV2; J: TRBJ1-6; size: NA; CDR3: CASSGDRGDYSPLHF; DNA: TGTGCCAGCAGTGGAGACAGGGGGGATTATTCACCCCTCCACTTT
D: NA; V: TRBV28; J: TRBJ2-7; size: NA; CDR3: CASSLRVGEQYF; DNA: TGTGCCAGCAGTTTGCGGGTAGGCGAGCAGTACTTC
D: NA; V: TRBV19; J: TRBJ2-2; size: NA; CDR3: CASSILEGNRGGELFF; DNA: TGTGCCAGTAGTATTTTGGAGGGGAATCGGGGCGGGGAGCTGTTTTTT
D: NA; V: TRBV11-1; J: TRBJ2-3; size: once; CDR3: CASSLGSWAQQDTQYF; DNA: TGTGCCAGCAGCTTAGGTTCGTGGGCCCAACAAGATACGCAGTATTTT
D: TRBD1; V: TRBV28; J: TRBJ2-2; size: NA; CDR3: CASSAGTGAMSGELFF; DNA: TGTGCCAGCAGTGCCGGGACAGGGGCTATGTCCGGGGAGCTGTTTTTT
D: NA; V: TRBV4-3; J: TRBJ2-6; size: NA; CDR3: CASSQDYNSGANVLTF; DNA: TGCGCCAGCAGCCAAGACTACAACTCTGGGGCCAACGTCCTGACTTTC
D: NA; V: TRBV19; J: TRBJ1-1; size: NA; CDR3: CASMEDSSNTEAFF; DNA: TGTGCCAGTATGGAAGACAGTTCGAACACTGAAGCTTTCTTT
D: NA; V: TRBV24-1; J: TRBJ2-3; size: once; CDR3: CATSDSRSWDTQYF; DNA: TGTGCCACCAGTGATTCGAGGTCGTGGGATACGCAGTATTTT
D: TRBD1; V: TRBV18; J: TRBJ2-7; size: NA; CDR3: CASSPPGQGVAHEQYF; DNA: TGTGCCAGCTCACCACCCGGACAGGGGGTCGCCCACGAGCAGTACTTC
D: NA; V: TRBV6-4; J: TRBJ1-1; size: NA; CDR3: CASRESGTAEAFF; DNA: TGTGCCAGCAGGGAATCAGGGACGGCAGAAGCTTTCTTT
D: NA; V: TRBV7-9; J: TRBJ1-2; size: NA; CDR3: CASSLGTAGAYGYTF; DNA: TGTGCCAGCAGCTTAGGCACGGCGGGGGCCTATGGCTACACCTTC
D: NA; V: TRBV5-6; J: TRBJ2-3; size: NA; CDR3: CASSYRGTDTQYF; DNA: TGTGCCAGCAGCTATCGTGGCACAGATACGCAGTATTTT
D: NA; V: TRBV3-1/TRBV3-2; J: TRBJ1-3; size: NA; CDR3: CASSTGTVGNTIYF; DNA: TGTGCCAGTTCAACGGGAACGGTTGGAAACACCATATATTTT